A selection of T cell receptor beta chains follows, all from one sample in a study of blood T cell repertoires in COVID-19. Data came from immunoSEQ multiplex PCR; TCRdb stores just in-frame clones and leaves some out. The repertoire consists of about 160,000 clones, with around four fifths occurring once and the leading ten covering about 2%. The sequencing input was peripheral blood. All receptors derive from a man in his 70s with acute or convalescent COVID-19. Each CDR3 is given with its conserved first and last residue. The D gene is left open where the match is weak. Clone size, where shown, is once, few, many, or a class for clones that have expanded.

CDR3 DNA: TGTGCCAGCAGCGTAGCTGGCAGGGTAGTAAATGAGCAGTTCTTC; CDR3 protein: CASSVAGRVVNEQFF; V gene: TRBV9; clone size: once; D gene: NA; J gene: TRBJ2-1
CDR3 DNA: TGTGCCACCAGTGATACCCGACCGGACGGGAGGTACGAGCAGTACTTC; CDR3 protein: CATSDTRPDGRYEQYF; V gene: TRBV24-1; clone size: once; D gene: TRBD2; J gene: TRBJ2-7
CDR3 DNA: TGTGCCTGGACCTTGGACAGGGAGGGTGGGACCCAGTACTTC; CDR3 protein: CAWTLDREGGTQYF; V gene: TRBV30; clone size: NA; D gene: NA; J gene: TRBJ2-5
CDR3 DNA: TGCGCCAGCAGCTTGTGGCTAAGGGAGGGCGGCACAGATACGCAGTATTTT; CDR3 protein: CASSLWLREGGTDTQYF; V gene: TRBV5-1; clone size: NA; D gene: TRBD2; J gene: TRBJ2-3
CDR3 DNA: TGTGCCAGTAGTAGGACGCCGGGGACGCAGTATTTT; CDR3 protein: CASSRTPGTQYF; V gene: TRBV19; clone size: NA; D gene: NA; J gene: TRBJ2-3
CDR3 DNA: TGTGCCAGCAGCCAGGCTTACGGGGGGAACTACAATGAGCAGTTCTTC; CDR3 protein: CASSQAYGGNYNEQFF; V gene: TRBV4-2; clone size: NA; D gene: TRBD2; J gene: TRBJ2-1
CDR3 DNA: TGTGCCAGCAGCTCGGACAGAAACACTGAAGCTTTCTTT; CDR3 protein: CASSSDRNTEAFF; V gene: TRBV7-2; clone size: once; D gene: NA; J gene: TRBJ1-1
CDR3 DNA: TGTGCCAGTAGTATCCCGGACAGACCTCTGCATTTT; CDR3 protein: CASSIPDRPLHF; V gene: TRBV19; clone size: NA; D gene: NA; J gene: TRBJ1-5
CDR3 DNA: TGTGCCACCAGTGATTCGGGACAGGGGAACAAGGAGCAGTTCTTC; CDR3 protein: CATSDSGQGNKEQFF; V gene: TRBV24-1; clone size: NA; D gene: TRBD1; J gene: TRBJ2-1
CDR3 DNA: TGTGCCAGCAGGCCTAACCTTGGACAGTCGACTGAAGCTTTCTTT; CDR3 protein: CASRPNLGQSTEAFF; V gene: TRBV7-9; clone size: NA; D gene: NA; J gene: TRBJ1-1